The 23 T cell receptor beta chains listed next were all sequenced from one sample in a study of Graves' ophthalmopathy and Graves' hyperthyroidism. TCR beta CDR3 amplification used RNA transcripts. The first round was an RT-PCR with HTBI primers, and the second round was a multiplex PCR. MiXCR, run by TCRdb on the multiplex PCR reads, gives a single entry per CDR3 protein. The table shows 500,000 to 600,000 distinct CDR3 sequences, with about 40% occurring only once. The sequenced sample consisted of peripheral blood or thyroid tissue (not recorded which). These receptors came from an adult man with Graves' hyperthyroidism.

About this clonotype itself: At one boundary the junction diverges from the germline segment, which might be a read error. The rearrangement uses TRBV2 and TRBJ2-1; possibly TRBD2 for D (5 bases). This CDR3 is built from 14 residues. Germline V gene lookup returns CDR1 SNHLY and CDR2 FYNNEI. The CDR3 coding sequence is TGTGCCAGCAGTGTCGGCGGGTCCTACAATGAGCAGCTCTTC. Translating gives CASSVGGSYNEQLF.

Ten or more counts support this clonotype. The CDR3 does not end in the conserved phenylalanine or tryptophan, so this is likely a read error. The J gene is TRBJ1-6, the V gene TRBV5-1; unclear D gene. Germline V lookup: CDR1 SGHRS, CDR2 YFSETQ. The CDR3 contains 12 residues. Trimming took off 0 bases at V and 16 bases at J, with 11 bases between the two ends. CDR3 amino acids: CASSLEDQRLHL. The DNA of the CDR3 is TGCGCCAGCAGCTTGGAGGATCAGAGACTCCACCTT.

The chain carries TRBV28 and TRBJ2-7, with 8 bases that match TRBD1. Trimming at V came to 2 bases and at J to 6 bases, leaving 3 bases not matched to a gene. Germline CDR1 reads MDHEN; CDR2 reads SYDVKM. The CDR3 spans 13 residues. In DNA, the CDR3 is TGTGCCAGCAGTTTAAGGACAGGGATCGAGCAGTACTTC. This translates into CASSLRTGIEQYF.

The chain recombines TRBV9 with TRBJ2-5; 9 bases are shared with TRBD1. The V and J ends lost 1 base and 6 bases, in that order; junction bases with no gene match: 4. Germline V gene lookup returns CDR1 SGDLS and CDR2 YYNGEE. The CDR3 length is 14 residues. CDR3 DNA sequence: TGTGCCAGCAGCGTACGGACAGGGGAACAGACCCAGTACTTC. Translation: CASSVRTGEQTQYF.

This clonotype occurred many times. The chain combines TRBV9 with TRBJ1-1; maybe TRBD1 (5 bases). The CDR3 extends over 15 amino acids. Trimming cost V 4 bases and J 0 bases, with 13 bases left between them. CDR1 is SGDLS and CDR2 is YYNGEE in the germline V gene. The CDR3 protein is CASSSGSSLNTEAFF. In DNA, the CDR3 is TGTGCCAGCAGCTCAGGGTCGTCACTGAACACTGAAGCTTTCTTT.

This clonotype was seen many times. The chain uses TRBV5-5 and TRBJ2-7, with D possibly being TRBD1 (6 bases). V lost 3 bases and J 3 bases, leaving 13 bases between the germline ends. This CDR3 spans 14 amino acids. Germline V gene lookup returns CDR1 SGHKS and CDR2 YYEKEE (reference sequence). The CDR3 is CASSWVLQGYEQYF. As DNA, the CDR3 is TGTGCCAGCAGCTGGGTGTTACAGGGCTACGAGCAGTACTTC.

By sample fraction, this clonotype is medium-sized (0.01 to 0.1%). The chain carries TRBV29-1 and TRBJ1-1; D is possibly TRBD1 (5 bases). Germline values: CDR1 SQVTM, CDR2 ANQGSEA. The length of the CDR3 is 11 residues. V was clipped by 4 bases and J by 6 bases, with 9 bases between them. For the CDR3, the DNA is TGCAGCGTTGGCAGGGTCCCTGAAGCTTTCTTT. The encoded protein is CSVGRVPEAFF.

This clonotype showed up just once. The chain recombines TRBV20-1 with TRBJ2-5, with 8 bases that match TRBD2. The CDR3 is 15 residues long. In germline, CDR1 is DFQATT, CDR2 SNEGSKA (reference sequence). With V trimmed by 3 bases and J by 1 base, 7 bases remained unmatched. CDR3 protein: CSASLRGAVQETQYF. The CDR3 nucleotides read TGCAGTGCTAGCCTGCGGGGGGCCGTCCAAGAGACCCAGTACTTC.

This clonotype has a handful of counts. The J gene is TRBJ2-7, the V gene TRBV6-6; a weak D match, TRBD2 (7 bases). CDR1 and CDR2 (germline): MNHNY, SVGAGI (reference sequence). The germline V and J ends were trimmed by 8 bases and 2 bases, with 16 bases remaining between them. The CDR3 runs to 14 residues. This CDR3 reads CASRGGAGAYEQYF. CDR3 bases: TGTGCCAGCCGAGGGGGGGCTGGTGCCTACGAGCAGTACTTC.

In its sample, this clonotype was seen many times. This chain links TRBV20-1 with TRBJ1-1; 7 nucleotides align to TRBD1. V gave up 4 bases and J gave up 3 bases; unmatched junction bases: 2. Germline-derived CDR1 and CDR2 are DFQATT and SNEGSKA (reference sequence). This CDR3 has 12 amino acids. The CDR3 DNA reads TGCAGTGCTAACAGGGGCGACACTGAAGCTTTCTTT. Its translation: CSANRGDTEAFF.

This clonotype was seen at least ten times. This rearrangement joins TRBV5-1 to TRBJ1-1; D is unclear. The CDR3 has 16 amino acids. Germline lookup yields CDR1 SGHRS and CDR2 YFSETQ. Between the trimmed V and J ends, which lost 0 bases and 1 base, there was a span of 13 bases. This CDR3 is CASSLAPDLANTEAFF. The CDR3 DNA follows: TGCGCCAGCAGCTTGGCACCGGACTTAGCGAACACTGAAGCTTTCTTT. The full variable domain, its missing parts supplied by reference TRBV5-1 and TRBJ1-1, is KAGVTQTPRYLIKTRGQQVTLSCSPISGHRSVSWYQQTPGQGLQFLFEYFSETQRNKGNFPGRFSGRQFSNSRSEMNVSTLELGDSALYLCASSLAPDLANTEAFFGQGTRLTVV.

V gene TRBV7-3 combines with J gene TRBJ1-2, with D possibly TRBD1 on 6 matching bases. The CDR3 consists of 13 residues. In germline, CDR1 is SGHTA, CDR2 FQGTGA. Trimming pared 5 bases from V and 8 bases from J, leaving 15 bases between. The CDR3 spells CASSLDRISGYTF. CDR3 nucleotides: TGTGCCAGCAGCCTCGACAGGATATCCGGCTACACCTTC.

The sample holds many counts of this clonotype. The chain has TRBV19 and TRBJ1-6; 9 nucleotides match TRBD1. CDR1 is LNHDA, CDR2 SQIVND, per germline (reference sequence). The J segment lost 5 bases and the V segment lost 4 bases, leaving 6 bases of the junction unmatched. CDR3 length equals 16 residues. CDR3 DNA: TGTGCCAGTAGTACTCTACAGGGGGCGAATAATTCACCCCTCCACTTT. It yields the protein CASSTLQGANNSPLHF.

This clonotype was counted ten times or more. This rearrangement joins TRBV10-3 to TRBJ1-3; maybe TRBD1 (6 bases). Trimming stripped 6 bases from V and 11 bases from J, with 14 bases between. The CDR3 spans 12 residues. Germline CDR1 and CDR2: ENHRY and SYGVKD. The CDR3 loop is CAIRAKRTAIYF. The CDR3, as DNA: TGTGCCATCAGGGCAAAGAGGACAGCCATATATTTT.

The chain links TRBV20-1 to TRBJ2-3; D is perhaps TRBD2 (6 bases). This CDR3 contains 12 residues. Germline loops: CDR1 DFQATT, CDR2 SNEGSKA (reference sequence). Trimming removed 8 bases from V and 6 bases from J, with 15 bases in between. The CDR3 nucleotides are TGCAGTTCCCAAGGACTACTTGATACGCAGTATTTT. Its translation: CSSQGLLDTQYF.

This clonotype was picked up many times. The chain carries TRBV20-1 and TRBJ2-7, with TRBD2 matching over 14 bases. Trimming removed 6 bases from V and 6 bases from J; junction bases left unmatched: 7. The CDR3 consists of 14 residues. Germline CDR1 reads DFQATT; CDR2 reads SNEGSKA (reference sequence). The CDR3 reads CSASGLAGVSEQYF. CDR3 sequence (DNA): TGCAGTGCGTCGGGACTAGCGGGAGTATCCGAGCAGTACTTC.

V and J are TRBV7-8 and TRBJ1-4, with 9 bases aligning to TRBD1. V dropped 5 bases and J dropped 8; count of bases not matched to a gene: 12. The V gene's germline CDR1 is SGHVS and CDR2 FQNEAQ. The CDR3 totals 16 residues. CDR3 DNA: TGTGCCAGCAGCCCTTTAGGGACAGGGCGATTCGAAAAACTGTTTTTT. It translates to CASSPLGTGRFEKLFF.

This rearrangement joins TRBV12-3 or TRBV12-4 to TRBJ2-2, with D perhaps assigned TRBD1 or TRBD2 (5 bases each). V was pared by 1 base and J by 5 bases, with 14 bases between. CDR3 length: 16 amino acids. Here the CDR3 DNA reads TGTGCCAGCAGTTTAGTTGGGACGTTACCAACCGGGGAGCTGTTTTTT. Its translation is CASSLVGTLPTGELFF.

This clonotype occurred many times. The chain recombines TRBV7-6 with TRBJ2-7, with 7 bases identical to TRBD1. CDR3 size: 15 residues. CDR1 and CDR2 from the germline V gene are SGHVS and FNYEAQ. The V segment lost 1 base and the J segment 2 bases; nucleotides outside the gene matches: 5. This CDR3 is CASSLVSQGAYEQYF. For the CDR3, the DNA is TGTGCCAGCAGCTTAGTTTCCCAGGGGGCCTACGAGCAGTACTTC.

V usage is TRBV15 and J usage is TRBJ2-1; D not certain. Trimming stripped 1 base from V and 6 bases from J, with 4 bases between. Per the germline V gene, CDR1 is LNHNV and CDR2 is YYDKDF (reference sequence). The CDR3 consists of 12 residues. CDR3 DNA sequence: TGTGCCACCAGCAGAGCGTCCAATGAGCAGTTCTTC. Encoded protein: CATSRASNEQFF.

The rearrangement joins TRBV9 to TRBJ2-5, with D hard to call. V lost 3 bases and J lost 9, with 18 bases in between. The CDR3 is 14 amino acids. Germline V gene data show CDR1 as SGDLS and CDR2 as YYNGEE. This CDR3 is CASSEQGVNQPQYF. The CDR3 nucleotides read TGTGCCAGCAGCGAGCAAGGAGTCAATCAGCCCCAGTACTTC.

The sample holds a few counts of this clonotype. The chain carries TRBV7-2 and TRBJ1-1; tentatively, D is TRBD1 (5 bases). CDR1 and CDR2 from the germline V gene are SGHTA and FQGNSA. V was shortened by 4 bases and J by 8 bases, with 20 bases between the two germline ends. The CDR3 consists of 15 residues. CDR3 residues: CASSSNPGPLEEAFF. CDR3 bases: TGTGCCAGCAGCTCCAATCCGGGACCGCTGGAGGAAGCTTTCTTT.

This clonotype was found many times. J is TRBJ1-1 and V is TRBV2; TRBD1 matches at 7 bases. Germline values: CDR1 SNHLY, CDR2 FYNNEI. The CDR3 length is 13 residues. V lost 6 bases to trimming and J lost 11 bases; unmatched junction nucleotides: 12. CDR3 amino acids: CASSLKGGGEAFF. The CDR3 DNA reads TGTGCCAGCAGCCTGAAGGGAGGGGGCGAGGCTTTCTTT.